The entry below describes one TCR beta chain. Its antigen is undetermined. In chemo-refractory metastatic non-small-cell lung cancer, patients got ipilimumab CTLA-4 blockade together with focal radiation. TCRdb's table, derived via immunoSEQ multiplex PCR, lists solely in-frame clones and lacks some. The sample has 85,000 to 95,000 clones, approximately 82% seen once; the top ten hold about 23%. The sample is drawn from a study of radiotherapy plus CTLA-4 blockade in lung cancer. Study conclusions and caveats: The study found tumor-derived TCR clones expanded in blood after radiotherapy plus ipilimumab.

V lost 5 bases, J lost 2 bases, and 23 bases lay in between. The CDR3 totals 18 residues. Germline CDR1 reads SEHNR; CDR2 reads FQNEAQ (reference sequence). The clonotype was recovered from a human donor with non-small cell lung cancer that progressed on radiotherapy plus ipilimumab. This chain connects TRBV7-9 to TRBJ2-3, with D possibly being TRBD2 (6 bases). This specimen was peripheral blood, taken from a patient treated with radiotherapy plus ipilimumab. CDR3 bases: TGTGCCAGCAGCGAGGGAGACGCGGGACGACGCTTCACAGATACGCAGTATTTT. It is translated as CASSEGDAGRRFTDTQYF. Variable domain in full (rest from reference TRBV7-9 and TRBJ2-3): DTGVSQNPRHKITKRGQNVTFRCDPISEHNRLYWYRQTLGQGPEFLTYFQNEAQLEKSRLLSDRFSAERPKGSFSTLEIQRTEQGDSAMYLCASSEGDAGRRFTDTQYFGPGTRLTVL.